This T cell receptor beta chain was identified in a study of cytomegalovirus exposure and HLA in healthy donors. The germline gives CDR1 SGHRS, CDR2 YFSETQ. The CDR3 is 16 amino acids. V trimming: 4 bases; J trimming: 0 bases; junction bases outside the gene matches: 10. Researchers ran the PCR with 60 Vbeta and 13 Jbeta primers. Method: immunoSEQ multiplex PCR; TCRdb's copy keeps in-frame clones and lacks some. The data contain some 130,000 clones, approximately 85% of them singletons. The source material was PBMCs. The source of this sequence is a woman in her 30s in good health and CMV-seropositive. The chain combines TRBV5-1 with TRBJ2-7; 7 bases agree with TRBD1. CDR3 DNA sequence: TGCGCCAGCAGCCCGGAAGAGGGACAGCCCTCCTACGAGCAGTACTTC. Residues: CASSPEEGQPSYEQYF.